This TCR beta chain stems from a study of T cells of healthy individuals. The V gene's germline CDR1 is LNHDA and CDR2 SQIVND (reference sequence). The CDR3 totals 16 residues. V gave up 3 bases and J gave up 7 bases; unmatched junction bases: 8. Each CDR3 protein is one row after TCRdb ran MiXCR on the 5' RACE reads. The sample shows more than 85,000 distinct CDR3 sequences, 17% of them seen only once. This receptor was taken from a human donor in good health. The chain combines TRBV19 with TRBJ2-2, with 10 nucleotides matching TRBD1. The CDR3 protein is CASSIRDRGRGGELFF. DNA of the CDR3: TGTGCCAGTAGTATTAGGGACAGGGGACGTGGCGGGGAGCTGTTTTTT.